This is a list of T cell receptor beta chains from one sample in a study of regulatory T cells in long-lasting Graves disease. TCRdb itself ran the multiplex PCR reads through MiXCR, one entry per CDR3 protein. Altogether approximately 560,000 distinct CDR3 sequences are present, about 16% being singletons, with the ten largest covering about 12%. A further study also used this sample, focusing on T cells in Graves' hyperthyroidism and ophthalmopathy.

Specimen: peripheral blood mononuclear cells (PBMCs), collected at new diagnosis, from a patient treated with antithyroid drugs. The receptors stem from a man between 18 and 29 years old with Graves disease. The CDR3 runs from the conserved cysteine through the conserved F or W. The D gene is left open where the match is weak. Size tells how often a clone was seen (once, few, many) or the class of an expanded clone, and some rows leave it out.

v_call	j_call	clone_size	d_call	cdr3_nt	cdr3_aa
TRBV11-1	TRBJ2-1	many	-	TGTGCCAGCAGACAGGGTTACAATGAGCAGTTCTTC	CASRQGYNEQFF
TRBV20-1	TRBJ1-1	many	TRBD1	TGCAGTGCTTACAGGGGGCCGGGCACTGAAGCTTTCTTT	CSAYRGPGTEAFF
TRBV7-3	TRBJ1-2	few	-	TGTGCCAGCAGCTTAAAGGGGGGGGACTATGGCTACACCTTC	CASSLKGGDYGYTF
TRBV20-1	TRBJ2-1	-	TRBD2	TGCAGTGCTAGAGATCGGCTAGCGGGGGGGGCGTACAATGAGCAGTTCTTC	CSARDRLAGGAYNEQFF
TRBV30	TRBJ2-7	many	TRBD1	TGTGCCTGGCACCGGGACAGGGCTACCTACGAGCAGTACTTC	CAWHRDRATYEQYF
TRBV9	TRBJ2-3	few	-	TGTGCCAGCAGCGTAGATGGGGGCACAGATACGCAGTATTTT	CASSVDGGTDTQYF
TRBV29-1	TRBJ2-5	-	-	TGCAGCGTCCCCGACATGGGGGAGACCCAGTACTTC	CSVPDMGETQYF
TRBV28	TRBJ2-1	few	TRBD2	TGTGCCAGCAGTTTCGGGGTCGGGGCGGGAGTGGTTAAAGGCAATGAGCAGTTCTTC	CASSFGVGAGVVKGNEQFF
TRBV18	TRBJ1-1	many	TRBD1	TGTGCCAGCTTGGGACAGACCATGAACACTGAAGCTTTCTTT	CASLGQTMNTEAFF
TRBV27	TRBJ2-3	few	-	TGTGCCAGCTCTGTTAGGGAGCGAAGCACAGATACGCAGTATTTT	CASSVRERSTDTQYF
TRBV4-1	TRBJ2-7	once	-	TGCGCCAGCAGCCAATTAAAGGACGAGGAGCAGTACTTC	CASSQLKDEEQYF
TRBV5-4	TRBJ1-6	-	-	TGTGCCAGCAGCTACTGGACAGATAATAATTCACCCCTCCACTTT	CASSYWTDNNSPLHF
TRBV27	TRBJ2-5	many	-	TGTGCCAGCAGCGGACCACAAGAGACCCAGTACTTC	CASSGPQETQYF
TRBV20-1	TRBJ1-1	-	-	TGCAGTGCTAGTTTTTTGACGAACACTGAAGCTTTCTTT	CSASFLTNTEAFF
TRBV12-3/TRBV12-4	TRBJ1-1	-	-	TGTGCCAGCACCTACTCTGGGACAAGCACTGAAGCTTTCTTT	CASTYSGTSTEAFF
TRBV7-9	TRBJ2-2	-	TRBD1	TGTGCCAGCAGCTCGTTTGGACAGGGGGCTGACACCGGGGAGCTGTTTTTT	CASSSFGQGADTGELFF
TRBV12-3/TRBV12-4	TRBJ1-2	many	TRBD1	TGTGCCAGCAGCACCGGTCCTTTTGACAGGGGGCTGGGCTACACCTTC	CASSTGPFDRGLGYTF
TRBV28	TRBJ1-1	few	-	TGTGCCAGCAGACGAGGTGGGTTTATGAGCACTGAAGCTTTCTTT	CASRRGGFMSTEAFF
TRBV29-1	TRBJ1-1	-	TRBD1	TGCAGCGTTGCGGGACAGGGGGCCACCACATCGGCTTCCTTT	CSVAGQGATTSASF
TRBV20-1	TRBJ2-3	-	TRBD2	TGCAGTGCTAGAGTACCTAGCGGGCCGGGAGATACGCAGTATTTT	CSARVPSGPGDTQYF
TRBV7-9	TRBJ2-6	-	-	TGTGCCAGCAGCCCCCGGGACTCGAACTCTGGGGCCAACGTCCTGACTTTC	CASSPRDSNSGANVLTF
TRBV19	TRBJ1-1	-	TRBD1	TGTGCCAGTAGTACCCGGGACAGGGCCTCTGAAGCTTTCTTT	CASSTRDRASEAFF
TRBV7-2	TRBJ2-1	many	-	TGTGCCAGCAGCTTATTCATACGGTCCTACAATGAGCAGTTCTTC	CASSLFIRSYNEQFF
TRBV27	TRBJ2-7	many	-	TGTGCCAGCAGTCCGTCATCGAGGGGCTACGAGCAGTACTTC	CASSPSSRGYEQYF
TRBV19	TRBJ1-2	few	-	TGTGCCAGCCACCCGTCGGCGGTAAACTATGGCTACACCTTC	CASHPSAVNYGYTF
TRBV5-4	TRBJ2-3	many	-	TGTGCCAGCAGCTTCATCGGGGGAATCCCGGATACGCAGTATTTT	CASSFIGGIPDTQYF
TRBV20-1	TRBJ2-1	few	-	TGCAGTGCTAGTAGAGGGGGTTGGAATGAGCAGTTCTTC	CSASRGGWNEQFF
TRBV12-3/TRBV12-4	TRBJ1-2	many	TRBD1	TGTGCCAGCAGGCCCGCCCCGGGACAGGGTGTTTATGGCTACACCTTC	CASRPAPGQGVYGYTF
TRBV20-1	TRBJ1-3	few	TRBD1	TGCAGTGCCCGGACAGGAGGAAACACCATATATTTT	CSARTGGNTIYF
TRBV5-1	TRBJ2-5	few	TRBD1	TGCGCCAGCAGCCCCGGGACAGCCCTGGGAGAGACCCAGTACTTC	CASSPGTALGETQYF
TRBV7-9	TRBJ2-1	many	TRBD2	TGTGCCAGCAGCTGGGGTAGCGGGAGCTCCTACAATGAGCAGTTCTTC	CASSWGSGSSYNEQFF
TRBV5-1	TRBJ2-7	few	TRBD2	TGCGCCAGCAGCCTAAGAAACTCCGGGACTAGCGGGTTCTCCTACGAGCAGTACTTC	CASSLRNSGTSGFSYEQYF
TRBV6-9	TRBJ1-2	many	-	TGTGCCAGCAGTTTGGAGAGTGCTAACTATGGCTACACCTTC	CASSLESANYGYTF
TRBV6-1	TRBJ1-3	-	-	TGTGCCAGCATCACCACAGGAGCCCCTGGAAACACCATATATTTT	CASITTGAPGNTIYF
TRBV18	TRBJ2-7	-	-	TGTGCCAGCTCACCTGGGGCTAGTTTGGTCTACGGGCAGTACTTC	CASSPGASLVYGQYF
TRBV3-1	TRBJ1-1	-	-	TGTGCCAGCAGTGTTCAGGAGAACACTGAAGCTTTCTTT	CASSVQENTEAFF